The 27 T cell receptor beta chains listed next were all sequenced from one sample in a study of brain metastases from non-small cell lung cancer. The table came from immunoSEQ multiplex PCR; TCRdb's copy has only in-frame clones and leaves some out. The data contain about 4,900 clones, 65% to 80% of them seen just once; the ten biggest clones take up just under 6.5%. Material for sequencing was primary lung tumor tissue. These receptors came from a donor older than 35 with non-small cell lung cancer.

CDR3 coding DNA: TGTGCCAGCAGCTTGGGACAAGACACCGGGGAGCTGTTTTTT. Residues: CASSLGQDTGELFF. The chain is built from TRBV5-4 and TRBJ2-2; D is ambiguous. Trimming stripped 0 bases from V and 3 bases from J, with 6 bases between. Germline V gives CDR1 SGHNT, CDR2 YYREEE (reference sequence). The CDR3 is 14 amino acids.

This sequence joins TRBV6-1 and TRBJ1-5; D might be TRBD1 (5 bases). CDR3 length equals 17 residues. Trimming left V 4 bases short and J 2 bases short, with 18 bases between. Germline-derived CDR1 and CDR2 are MNHNS and SASEGT. The CDR3 loop is CASSGLERGYGNQPQHF. The CDR3 DNA is TGTGCCAGCAGTGGACTTGAAAGGGGCTACGGCAATCAGCCCCAGCATTTT.

The sample holds one count of this clone. The chain recombines TRBV19 with TRBJ2-1; 7 positions agree with TRBD2. The germline gives CDR1 LNHDA, CDR2 SQIVND (reference sequence). This CDR3 contains 15 residues. J gave up 6 bases and V 6 bases, and 11 bases lay outside the gene matches. The CDR3 DNA reads TGTGCCAGTAGCCATAGACTAGCTGGGTCCAATGAGCAGTTCTTC. Amino acids: CASSHRLAGSNEQFF.

The chain carries TRBV5-1 and TRBJ2-2; D gene unclear. The CDR3 has 11 residues. Germline V gene data show CDR1 as SGHRS and CDR2 as YFSETQ. V lost 3 bases and J 6 bases, leaving 3 bases between the germline ends. CDR3 nucleotides: TGCGCCAGCAGCTGGTCCGGGGAGCTGTTTTTT. Protein: CASSWSGELFF.

The chain employs TRBV6-5 and TRBJ1-2; D is uncertain. The CDR3 spans 11 residues. CDR1 is MNHEY, CDR2 SVGAGI, per germline. The V end lost 8 bases, the J end lost 4 bases, and 8 bases lay between the germline ends. DNA for the CDR3: TGTGCCAGCTGGGATGTCTATGGCTACACCTTC. This codes for CASWDVYGYTF.

With respect to this clone: The junction shows a germline mismatch at one end, possibly a read error. The chain links TRBV10-3 to TRBJ1-2; D gene uncertain. Germline lookup yields CDR1 ENHRY and CDR2 SYGVKD. This CDR3 is built from 13 residues. CDR3 bases: TGTGCCATCAGTGAGTCGAGGCAACAAGGCCCGCACTTC. Translation: CAISESRQQGPHF.

This clone was observed once. The rearrangement joins TRBV18 to TRBJ1-6, with D uncertain. Trimming took off 2 bases at V and 6 bases at J, with 11 bases between the two ends. The CDR3 runs 15 residues. CDR1 and CDR2 from the germline V gene are KGHSH and LQKENI. The CDR3 is CASSPSGIINSPLHF. The CDR3 DNA reads as TGTGCCAGCTCACCATCCGGGATAATTAATTCACCCCTCCACTTT.

This chain uses TRBV7-2 with TRBJ1-2, with a possible D match to TRBD1 (5 bases). Germline assignment: CDR1 SGHTA and CDR2 FQGNSA. The germline V and J ends were trimmed by 4 bases and 0 bases, with 12 bases remaining between them. This CDR3 has 15 residues. The CDR3 DNA reads as TGTGCCAGCAGCTACCGGGACCCTTCTAACTATGGCTACACCTTC. This sequence encodes CASSYRDPSNYGYTF.

This clone was counted only a few times. This rearrangement joins TRBV18 to TRBJ1-3; D uncertain. Trimming pared 3 bases from V and 7 bases from J, leaving 10 bases between. CDR1 is KGHSH, CDR2 LQKENI, per germline. The CDR3 runs to 13 residues. The CDR3 here is CASSPRNANTIYF. The DNA of the CDR3 is TGTGCCAGCTCACCTCGGAATGCCAACACCATATATTTT.

The rearrangement joins TRBV29-1 to TRBJ1-4; D ambiguous. V lost 5 bases and J 0 bases, leaving 16 bases between the germline ends. Germline V CDR1 and CDR2: SQVTM, ANQGSEA. The CDR3 extends over 16 amino acids. For the CDR3, the DNA is TGCAGCGTTTCCCCCTGGACGGATGCAACTAATGAAAAACTGTTTTTT. Amino acids: CSVSPWTDATNEKLFF.

The DNA for the CDR3 is TGCGCCAGCAGCCGGGGCCCGAGGTCTGGGGCCAACGTCCTGACTTTC. Translating it yields CASSRGPRSGANVLTF. The V call is TRBV4-3, the J call TRBJ2-6, with a possible D match to TRBD1 (5 bases). Trimming stripped 4 bases from V and 1 base from J, with 11 bases between. The germline V gene has CDR1 LGHNA and CDR2 YSLEER. This CDR3 is 16 amino acids long.

The rearrangement uses TRBV3-1 (or the pseudogene TRBV3-2) and TRBJ1-2; no clear D gene. The V end was cut by 0 bases, the J end by 2 bases, with 10 bases between. The CDR3 covers 15 residues. Germline V gene sequence: CDR1 LGHDT, CDR2 YNNKEL (reference sequence). The CDR3 sequence: CASSQDLGRNYGYTF. DNA of the CDR3: TGTGCCAGCAGCCAAGATTTGGGCCGGAACTATGGCTACACCTTC.

This rearrangement joins TRBV27 to TRBJ1-2; weak D call: TRBD1 (5 bases). The CDR3 runs to 16 residues. Trimming removed 2 bases from V and 4 bases from J, with 17 bases in between. Germline CDR1 MNHEY, CDR2 SMNVEV (reference sequence). CDR3 nucleotides: TGTGCCAGCAGTTTAGTTCGCGAAGGGGATCTCTATGGCTACACCTTC. Protein sequence: CASSLVREGDLYGYTF.

This clone was counted between two and nine times. J is TRBJ2-4 and V is TRBV5-1; the D gene is possibly TRBD1 (5 bases). CDR1 SGHRS and CDR2 YFSETQ come from the germline V gene. Trimming shortened V by 7 bases and J by 0 bases, and 14 bases separated the two germline ends. The CDR3 length is 15 residues. CDR3 nucleotides: TGCGCCAGCTCCAAGGGGCCGGGAGCCAAAAACATTCAGTACTTC. This codes for CASSKGPGAKNIQYF.

This clone was found once. The chain joins TRBV29-1 to TRBJ1-1; tentatively, D is TRBD1 (6 bases). CDR1 is SQVTM and CDR2 is ANQGSEA in the germline V gene. V lost 8 bases to trimming and J lost 4 bases, with 17 bases between them. The CDR3 is 13 residues long. The CDR3 coding sequence is TGCAGCTCTTGGGGGGCTAGGGGCACTGAAGCTTTCTTT. Translating gives CSSWGARGTEAFF.

This clone was counted only a few times. J is TRBJ1-3 and V is TRBV7-9; no firm D call. Trimming left V 1 base short and J 0 bases short, with 4 bases between. This CDR3 contains 14 residues. The germline gives CDR1 SEHNR, CDR2 FQNEAQ (reference sequence). The CDR3 spells CASSLGGSGNTIYF. Here the CDR3 DNA reads TGTGCCAGCAGCTTAGGAGGCTCTGGAAACACCATATATTTT.

The chain links TRBV12-3 or TRBV12-4 to TRBJ1-2, with a possible D match to TRBD1 (6 bases). The CDR3 contains 13 residues. Trimming left V 1 base short and J 8 bases short, with 11 bases between. The CDR3 sequence is CASSLDGGRGYTF. The CDR3 region has the DNA TGTGCCAGCAGTTTAGATGGGGGGCGAGGCTACACCTTC.

This clone came up a few times. The chain joins TRBV9 to TRBJ1-4, with 7 bases identical to TRBD1. J gave up 8 bases and V 3 bases, and 4 bases lay outside the gene matches. This CDR3 is built from 13 residues. Germline lookup yields CDR1 SGDLS and CDR2 YYNGEE. The CDR3 coding sequence is TGTGCCAGCAGCGGACAGGGAGGGGAAAAACTGTTTTTT. Translation gives CASSGQGGEKLFF.

The genes are TRBV10-3 and TRBJ1-1; D not resolved. V dropped 8 bases and J dropped 1 base, with 8 bases sitting between them. From germline, CDR1 is ENHRY and CDR2 SYGVKD. The CDR3 has 12 residues. The chain's CDR3 is CAIRGPNTEAFF. In nucleotides, the CDR3 is TGTGCCATCCGCGGACCGAACACTGAAGCTTTCTTT.

This chain joins TRBV5-1 and TRBJ2-2; D remains unclear. Trimming shortened V by 4 bases and J by 0 bases, and 13 bases separated the two germline ends. The CDR3 totals 16 residues. CDR1 is SGHRS, CDR2 YFSETQ, per germline. The CDR3 loop is CASSGEGFPNTGELFF. The CDR3 coding sequence is TGCGCCAGCAGCGGAGAAGGGTTCCCGAACACCGGGGAGCTGTTTTTT.

Comment on this clone: A junction end diverges from the germline sequence, so it may reflect a read error. This sequence joins TRBV4-2 and TRBJ2-1, with D possibly TRBD2 on 6 matching bases. There are 15 residues in the CDR3. The germline V gene encodes CDR1 LGHNA and CDR2 YNFKEQ. CDR3 sequence: CASSPTMSGGDEQFF. The CDR3 coding sequence is TGTGCCAGTAGCCCCACTATGAGCGGAGGGGATGAGCAGTTCTTC.

In DNA, the CDR3 is TGTGCCAGCTCACCAACATCTCGAAGACGGGAGACCCAGTACTTC. Its protein product is CASSPTSRRRETQYF. The gene calls are TRBV18 and TRBJ2-5; no clear D gene. Germline V lookup: CDR1 KGHSH, CDR2 LQKENI. Trimming took 2 bases from V and 5 from J, leaving 15 bases between them. This CDR3 comprises 15 residues.

V gene TRBV29-1 combines with J gene TRBJ2-5; D not resolved. Between the trimmed V and J ends, which lost 4 bases and 6 bases, there was a span of 15 bases. The CDR3 totals 13 residues. From germline, CDR1 is SQVTM and CDR2 ANQGSEA. Written as DNA, the CDR3 is TGCAGCGTTGTGGTACAGCCTAAAAAGACCCAGTACTTC. Amino acids: CSVVVQPKKTQYF.

The V and J genes are TRBV4-3 and TRBJ1-1; D ambiguous. V gave up 5 bases and J gave up 8 bases, with 24 bases separating them. Germline V gene data show CDR1 as LGHNA and CDR2 as YSLEER. The CDR3 extends over 16 amino acids. The DNA of the CDR3 is TGCGCCAGCAGCTCCGGACGACTGGCCTTTAACAACGAAGCTTTCTTT. Amino acids: CASSSGRLAFNNEAFF.

This chain joins TRBV18 and TRBJ2-7; D is undetermined. The CDR3 runs to 12 residues. The germline V gene encodes CDR1 KGHSH and CDR2 LQKENI. V was cut by 1 base and J by 5 bases, with 6 bases left in between. The DNA for the CDR3 is TGTGCCAGCTCACCACTCCAGGACGAGCAGTACTTC. The encoded protein is CASSPLQDEQYF.

DNA for the CDR3: TGTGCCAGCTCACCTACAAGAAATCAAGAGACCCAGTACTTC. Its protein is CASSPTRNQETQYF. V and J are TRBV21-1 and TRBJ2-5. TRBV21-1 is a pseudogene locus. The CDR3 runs to 14 residues.

The gene calls are TRBV24-1 and TRBJ2-2; 8 bases are shared with TRBD2. The length of the CDR3 is 14 residues. Losses at the gene ends were 6 bases for V and 5 bases for J; bases not matched to a gene: 4. Germline CDR1 and CDR2: KGHDR and SFDVKD. This chain's CDR3 is CATSKRGRTGELFF. The CDR3, as DNA: TGTGCCACCAGTAAGCGGGGGCGGACCGGGGAGCTGTTTTTT.